Presented here are 25 T cell receptor beta chains from one specimen sequenced in a study of blood T cell repertoires in COVID-19. TCRdb keeps only in-frame clones here, not all; method: immunoSEQ multiplex PCR. The sample gives about 120,000 clones, roughly 84% of which show up once; 3% to 4.5% is in the top ten. Sample: PBMCs or T cells enriched from blood (not recorded which). The receptor source for this set is a woman under 40 who had recovered from COVID-19.

The chain joins TRBV19 to TRBJ1-6; D call uncertain. The germline V and J ends were trimmed by 3 bases and 7 bases, with 7 bases remaining between them. Germline CDR1 and CDR2: LNHDA and SQIVND (reference sequence). The CDR3 length is 13 residues. DNA of the CDR3: TGTGCCAGTAGTATTGGCGGGAATTCACCCCTCCACTTT. It is translated as CASSIGGNSPLHF.

The CDR3 DNA reads TGTGCCATCAAGGGGGCAGGGAGATCCTATGGCTACACCTTC. Its protein is CAIKGAGRSYGYTF. The gene calls are TRBV10-3 and TRBJ1-2; TRBD1 agrees at 7 bases. The V and J ends lost 7 bases and 4 bases, in that order; junction bases with no gene match: 9. CDR3 size: 14 residues. From germline, CDR1 is ENHRY and CDR2 SYGVKD.

The chain couples TRBV6-2 or TRBV6-3 to TRBJ2-1; 8 nucleotides line up with TRBD1. The CDR3 consists of 15 residues. J lost 0 bases, V lost 5 bases, and 3 bases had no gene match. Germline lookup yields CDR1 MNHEY and CDR2 SVGEGT. The CDR3 bases are TGTGCCAGCAGTAAGACAGGGGACTCCTACAATGAGCAGTTCTTC. Amino acid sequence: CASSKTGDSYNEQFF.

This chain connects TRBV10-2 to TRBJ2-1, with TRBD2 matching over 8 bases. J gave up 7 bases and V 7 bases, and 9 bases lay outside the gene matches. Germline values: CDR1 WSHSY, CDR2 SAAADI. The CDR3 spans 14 residues. CDR3 in DNA: TGCGCCAGCAATAAACTAGCGGAGTGGAATGAGCAGTTCTTC. Translation: CASNKLAEWNEQFF.

This chain links TRBV28 with TRBJ2-5; TRBD1 aligns across 8 bases. V shed 7 bases and J 2 bases; nucleotides not matched to a gene: 3. CDR3 length: 13 residues. Germline V CDR1 and CDR2: MDHEN, SYDVKM. The CDR3 sequence is CASTGTGQETQYF. The CDR3 coding sequence is TGTGCCAGCACCGGGACAGGTCAAGAGACCCAGTACTTC.

This chain uses TRBV7-2 with TRBJ2-1; 8 nucleotides align to TRBD2. V shed 5 bases, J shed 7 bases, and the junction held 10 bases outside the gene matches. The germline gives CDR1 SGHTA, CDR2 FQGNSA. The CDR3 is 15 amino acids. CDR3 region: CASSPLAVRENEQFF. The CDR3 nucleotides are TGTGCCAGCAGCCCACTAGCGGTAAGAGAGAATGAGCAGTTCTTC.

CDR3 loop: CASSLGRGNTEAFF. The CDR3 DNA sequence: TGTGCCAGCAGCTTAGGCAGGGGGAACACTGAAGCTTTCTTT. The V and J genes are TRBV7-2 and TRBJ1-1, with a possible D match to TRBD1 (6 bases). The V gene's germline CDR1 is SGHTA and CDR2 FQGNSA. Trimming took 1 base from V and 1 from J, leaving 7 bases between them. The CDR3 length is 14 residues.

This sequence joins TRBV21-1 and TRBJ2-3; no DNA check was done on the table's D call, TRBD2. TRBV21-1 is an annotated pseudogene. This CDR3 contains 16 residues. The DNA for the CDR3 is TGTGCCAGCAGCACTGCAACGGTGATCGGCACAGATACGCAGTATTTT. As protein: CASSTATVIGTDTQYF.

V and J are TRBV7-2 and TRBJ2-5; possibly TRBD1 for D (5 bases). Trimming cost V 4 bases and J 5 bases, with 26 bases left between them. The CDR3 loop spans 18 amino acids. Germline V gives CDR1 SGHTA, CDR2 FQGNSA. CDR3 sequence reads: CASSSRRLWGGRRETQYF. The CDR3 DNA reads TGTGCCAGCAGCTCCCGCCGGCTATGGGGCGGACGCCGGGAGACCCAGTACTTC. Using reference TRBV7-2 and TRBJ2-5 for the parts outside the CDR3, the full variable domain is GAGVSQSPSNKVTEKGKDVELRCDPISGHTALYWYRQSLGQGLEFLIYFQGNSAPDKSGLPSDRFSAERTGGSVSTLTIQRTQQEDSAVYLCASSSRRLWGGRRETQYFGPGTRLLVL.

This clone was found a few times. This chain joins TRBV29-1 and TRBJ1-1; unclear D gene. The CDR3 is 13 amino acids. V was pared by 7 bases and J by 6 bases, with 18 bases between. Germline loops: CDR1 SQVTM, CDR2 ANQGSEA. CDR3 bases: TGCAGCGGTGAGTCTCTGCTCAACTCTGAAGCTTTCTTT. Its protein product is CSGESLLNSEAFF. Full variable domain (missing parts from reference TRBV29-1 and TRBJ1-1): SAVISQKPSRDICQRGTSLTIQCQVDSQVTMMFWYRQQPGQSLTLIATANQGSEATYESGFVIDKFPISRPNLTFSTLTVSNMSPEDSSIYLCSGESLLNSEAFFGQGTRLTVV.

The rearrangement joins TRBV3-1 (or the pseudogene TRBV3-2) to TRBJ2-1; 10 nucleotides align to TRBD2. Per the germline V gene, CDR1 is LGHDT and CDR2 is YNNKEL (reference sequence). The CDR3 is 17 amino acids. With 4 bases clipped from V and 6 bases from J, the junction kept 12 bases outside the gene matches. CDR3 in DNA: TGTGCCAGCAGCCGGGCTTCTAGCGGGAGCCCGCTCAATGAGCAGTTCTTC. Its translation: CASSRASSGSPLNEQFF.

V usage is TRBV30 and J usage is TRBJ1-1; 8 bases match TRBD1. CDR3 size: 13 residues. Germline CDR1 and CDR2: GTSNPN and SVGIG (reference sequence). Trimming took 5 bases from V and 4 from J; bases not matched to a gene: 6. CDR3 sequence: CAWWTGTGTEAFF. CDR3 DNA: TGTGCCTGGTGGACTGGGACAGGCACTGAAGCTTTCTTT.

The J gene is TRBJ1-2, the V gene TRBV2, with 9 bases that match TRBD1. V gave up 6 bases and J gave up 4 bases; unmatched junction bases: 9. The CDR3 has 15 amino acids. CDR1 and CDR2 (germline): SNHLY, FYNNEI. CDR3 sequence: CASSVQGAQRYGYTF. DNA for the CDR3: TGTGCCAGCAGCGTACAGGGGGCGCAGCGCTATGGCTACACCTTC.

The V call is TRBV7-9, the J call TRBJ2-1, with 11 bases lining up with TRBD2. The trim removed 5 bases at V and 0 bases at J, leaving 9 bases unmatched. Germline lookup yields CDR1 SEHNR and CDR2 FQNEAQ (reference sequence). The CDR3 runs to 18 residues. In DNA, the CDR3 is TGTGCCAGCAGCGACTGGCTAGCGGGAGGAAGCTCCTACAATGAGCAGTTCTTC. It codes for CASSDWLAGGSSYNEQFF.

The CDR3 loop reads CASSYSRVLTEAFF. The CDR3 nucleotides are TGTGCCAGCAGTTACTCCAGGGTTTTGACTGAAGCTTTCTTT. The chain employs TRBV6-2 or TRBV6-3 and TRBJ1-1; D possibly corresponds to TRBD1 (5 bases). This CDR3 has 14 amino acids. Looked up from germline, CDR1 is MNHEY and CDR2 is SVGEGT. The V end lost 0 bases, the J end lost 5 bases, and 10 bases lay between the germline ends.

The chain couples TRBV5-5 to TRBJ1-1, with 10 bases fitting TRBD1. The CDR3 covers 15 residues. Germline-derived CDR1 and CDR2 are SGHKS and YYEKEE (reference sequence). The junction had 6 bases not matched to a gene; V was cut back by 1 base and J by 6 bases. The CDR3 protein is CASSLFRDRGAEAFF. In DNA form, the CDR3 reads TGTGCCAGCAGCTTGTTTCGGGACAGGGGCGCTGAAGCTTTCTTT.

This clone was counted a few times. This sequence joins TRBV9 and TRBJ1-2; the match to TRBD1 covers 8 bases. The CDR3 consists of 17 residues. From germline, CDR1 is SGDLS and CDR2 YYNGEE. V dropped 0 bases and J dropped 5; count of bases not matched to a gene: 12. CDR3 nucleotides: TGTGCCAGCAGCGTAGAACCGAATCAGGGGGCGCGGTATGGCTACACCTTC. This sequence encodes CASSVEPNQGARYGYTF. Looking up the rest from reference TRBV9 and TRBJ1-2 gives the full variable domain: DSGVTQTPKHLITATGQRVTLRCSPRSGDLSVYWYQQSLDQGLQFLIQYYNGEERAKGNILERFSAQQFPDLHSELNLSSLELGDSALYFCASSVEPNQGARYGYTFGSGTRLTVV.

This chain links TRBV6-5 with TRBJ1-4; perhaps TRBD1 as D (6 bases). With 8 bases removed from V and 4 bases from J, the gap between germline ends came to 11 bases. In germline, CDR1 is MNHEY, CDR2 SVGAGI. This CDR3 has 13 amino acids. The CDR3 DNA sequence: TGTGCCAGCTCGGGACATCTTAATGAAAAACTGTTTTTT. Translation gives CASSGHLNEKLFF.

The J gene is TRBJ1-4, the V gene TRBV19, with a possible D match to TRBD1 (5 bases). V was shortened by 4 bases and J by 7 bases, with 22 bases between the two germline ends. Germline V CDR1 and CDR2: LNHDA, SQIVND (reference sequence). CDR3 size: 17 residues. This CDR3 reads CASSTRPLTANVEKLFF. CDR3 bases: TGTGCCAGTAGTACCCGTCCCTTGACAGCTAACGTTGAAAAACTGTTTTTT.

This chain joins TRBV28 and TRBJ2-1; 8 nucleotides match TRBD2. The J segment lost 4 bases and the V segment lost 9 bases, leaving 5 bases of the junction unmatched. The germline gives CDR1 MDHEN, CDR2 SYDVKM. This CDR3 comprises 13 residues. CDR3 in DNA: TGTGCCAGTCGACCTAGCGGGTACAATGAGCAGTTCTTC. It yields the protein CASRPSGYNEQFF.

The sample holds a few counts of this clone. This chain connects TRBV5-4 to TRBJ2-7, with 7 bases matching TRBD1. Germline V gene lookup returns CDR1 SGHNT and CDR2 YYREEE (reference sequence). This CDR3 has 15 amino acids. The J segment lost 2 bases and the V segment lost 0 bases, leaving 5 bases of the junction unmatched. In DNA form, the CDR3 reads TGTGCCAGCAGCTTGGGGGGGACAGAGGCCTACGAGCAGTACTTC. Amino acids: CASSLGGTEAYEQYF.

This clone was seen only a few times. The chain is built from TRBV4-2 and TRBJ2-1; tentatively, D is TRBD2 (5 bases). V shed 1 base and J shed 3 bases, with 10 bases lying between them. CDR3 size: 15 residues. Germline V gives CDR1 LGHNA, CDR2 YNFKEQ. The CDR3 spells CASSQVRRVYNEQFF. Written as DNA, the CDR3 is TGTGCCAGCAGCCAAGTAAGGCGGGTCTACAATGAGCAGTTCTTC.

This clone was observed a few times. The rearrangement links TRBV29-1 to TRBJ1-1, with D uncertain. From germline, CDR1 is SQVTM and CDR2 ANQGSEA. The CDR3 has 13 amino acids. Trimming took off 4 bases at V and 4 bases at J, with 13 bases between the two ends. The CDR3 bases are TGCAGCGTTGGGGCCTCGGAGGGCACTGAAGCTTTCTTT. It yields the protein CSVGASEGTEAFF.

V usage is TRBV28 and J usage is TRBJ1-6; 9 bases are shared with TRBD1. This CDR3 is built from 14 residues. CDR1 and CDR2 from the germline V gene are MDHEN and SYDVKM. After removal of 6 bases from V and 5 bases from J, the junction contained 2 bases not matched to a gene. The CDR3 DNA reads TGTGCCAGCAGCAACAGGGGGCATAATTCACCCCTCCACTTT. It yields the protein CASSNRGHNSPLHF.

The V gene is TRBV14, the J gene TRBJ2-6; a weak D match, TRBD2 (6 bases). Germline CDR1 SGHDN, CDR2 FVKESK. The germline V and J ends were trimmed by 1 base and 2 bases, with 9 bases remaining between them. The CDR3 totals 16 residues. CDR3 amino acids: CASSQVRGAGANVLTF. The CDR3 DNA follows: TGTGCCAGCAGCCAAGTGCGGGGAGCTGGGGCCAACGTCCTGACTTTC.